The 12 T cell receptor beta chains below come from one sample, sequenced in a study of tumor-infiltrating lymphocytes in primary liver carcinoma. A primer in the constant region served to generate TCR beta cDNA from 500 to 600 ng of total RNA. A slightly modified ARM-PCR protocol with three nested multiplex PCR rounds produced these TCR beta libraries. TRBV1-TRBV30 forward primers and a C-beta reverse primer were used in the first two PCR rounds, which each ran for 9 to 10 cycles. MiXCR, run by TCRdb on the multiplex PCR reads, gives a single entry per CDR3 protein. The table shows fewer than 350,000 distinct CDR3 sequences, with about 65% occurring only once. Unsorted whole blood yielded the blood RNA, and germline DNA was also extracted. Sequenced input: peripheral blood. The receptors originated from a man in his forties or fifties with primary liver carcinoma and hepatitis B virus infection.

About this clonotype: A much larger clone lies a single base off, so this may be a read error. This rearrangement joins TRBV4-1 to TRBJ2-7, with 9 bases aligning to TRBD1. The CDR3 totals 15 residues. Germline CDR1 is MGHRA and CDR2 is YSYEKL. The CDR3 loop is CTSKEGQGIVYEQYF. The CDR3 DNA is TGCACCAGCAAGGAGGGACAGGGCATTGTCTACGAGCAGTACTTC.

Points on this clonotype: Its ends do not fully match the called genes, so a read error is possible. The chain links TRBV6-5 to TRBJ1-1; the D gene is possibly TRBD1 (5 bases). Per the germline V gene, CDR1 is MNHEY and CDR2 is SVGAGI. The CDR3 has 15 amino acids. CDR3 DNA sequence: TGTGCCAGCGGTTACTCGACCAGGGTCGGCACTGAAGCTTTCTTT. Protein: CASGYSTRVGTEAFF.

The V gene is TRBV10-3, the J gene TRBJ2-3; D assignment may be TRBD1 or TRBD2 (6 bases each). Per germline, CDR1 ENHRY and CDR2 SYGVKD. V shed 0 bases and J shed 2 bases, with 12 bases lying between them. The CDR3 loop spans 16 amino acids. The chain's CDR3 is CAISESGAGNTDTQYF. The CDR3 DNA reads TGTGCCATCAGTGAGTCGGGGGCGGGGAACACAGATACGCAGTATTTT.

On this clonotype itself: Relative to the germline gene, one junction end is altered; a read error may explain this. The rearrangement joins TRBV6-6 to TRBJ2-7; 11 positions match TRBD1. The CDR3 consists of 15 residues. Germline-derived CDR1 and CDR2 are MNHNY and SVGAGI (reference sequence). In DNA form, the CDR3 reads TGTGCCAGCAATTACTTGGGACAGGGGGACCACGAGCAGTACTTC. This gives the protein CASNYLGQGDHEQYF.

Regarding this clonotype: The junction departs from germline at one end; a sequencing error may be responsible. The CDR3, as DNA: TGTGCAAACAGCTTAGAGGGCGGGACAGACACCGGGGAGCTGTTTTTC. Residues: CANSLEGGTDTGELFF. This chain uses TRBV11-2 with TRBJ2-2; D may be TRBD1 (7 bases). CDR1 is SGHAT and CDR2 is FQNNGV in the germline V gene. The CDR3 is made up of 16 amino acids.

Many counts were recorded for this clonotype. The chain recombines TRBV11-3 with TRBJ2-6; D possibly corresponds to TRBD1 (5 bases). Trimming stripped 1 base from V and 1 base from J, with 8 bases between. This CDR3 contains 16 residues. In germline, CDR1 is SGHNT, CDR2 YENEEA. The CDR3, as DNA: TGTGCCAGCAGCTTAGGTACAGGATCTGGGGCCAACGTCCTGACTTTC. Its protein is CASSLGTGSGANVLTF.

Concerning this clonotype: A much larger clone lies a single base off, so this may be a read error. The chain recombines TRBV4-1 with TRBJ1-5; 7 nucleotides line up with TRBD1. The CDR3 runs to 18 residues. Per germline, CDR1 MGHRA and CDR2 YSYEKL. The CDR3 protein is CAGSQDYSTLTGNQPQHF. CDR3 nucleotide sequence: TGCGCCGGCAGCCAAGATTATTCGACCTTGACAGGGAATCAGCCCCAGCATTTT.

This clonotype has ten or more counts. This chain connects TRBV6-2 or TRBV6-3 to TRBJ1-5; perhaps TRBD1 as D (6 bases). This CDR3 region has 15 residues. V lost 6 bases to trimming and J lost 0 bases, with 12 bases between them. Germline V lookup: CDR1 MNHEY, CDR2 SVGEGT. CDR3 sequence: CASRTHRVSNQPQHF. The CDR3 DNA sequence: TGTGCCAGCAGGACACACAGGGTTAGCAATCAGCCCCAGCATTTT.

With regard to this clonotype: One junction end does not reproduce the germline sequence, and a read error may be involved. The CDR3 DNA sequence: TGTGCCAGCAATTACTCTCTGACTAGCGGGAGCTACAACGAGCAGTTCTTC. It codes for CASNYSLTSGSYNEQFF. This chain connects TRBV6-2 or TRBV6-3 to TRBJ2-1, with 12 bases fitting TRBD2. Germline CDR1 MNHEY, CDR2 SVGEGT. CDR3 size: 17 residues.

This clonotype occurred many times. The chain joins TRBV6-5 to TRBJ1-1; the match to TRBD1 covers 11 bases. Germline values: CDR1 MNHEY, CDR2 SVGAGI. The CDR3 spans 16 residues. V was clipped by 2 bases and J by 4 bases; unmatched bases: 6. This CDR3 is CASSYRGQGVSTEAFF. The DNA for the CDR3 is TGTGCCAGCAGTTACAGGGGACAGGGGGTGAGCACTGAAGCTTTCTTT.

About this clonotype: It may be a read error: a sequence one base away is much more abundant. CDR3 DNA sequence: TGTGCCTGGAAATTGCCTGGGGCCAACGTCCTGACTTTC. Translating it yields CAWKLPGANVLTF. The chain uses TRBV30 and TRBJ2-6; D remains ambiguous. The CDR3 covers 13 residues. Germline-derived CDR1 and CDR2 are GTSNPN and SVGIG (reference sequence). The V gene lost 4 bases and the J gene lost 2 bases, with 6 bases spanning the gap.

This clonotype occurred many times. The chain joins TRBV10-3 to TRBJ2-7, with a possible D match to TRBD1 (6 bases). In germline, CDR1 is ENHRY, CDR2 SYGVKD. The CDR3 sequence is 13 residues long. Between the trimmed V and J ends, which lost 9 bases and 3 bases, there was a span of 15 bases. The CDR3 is CAIQPDSLYEQYF. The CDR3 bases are TGTGCCATACAACCGGACAGTCTCTACGAGCAGTACTTC.